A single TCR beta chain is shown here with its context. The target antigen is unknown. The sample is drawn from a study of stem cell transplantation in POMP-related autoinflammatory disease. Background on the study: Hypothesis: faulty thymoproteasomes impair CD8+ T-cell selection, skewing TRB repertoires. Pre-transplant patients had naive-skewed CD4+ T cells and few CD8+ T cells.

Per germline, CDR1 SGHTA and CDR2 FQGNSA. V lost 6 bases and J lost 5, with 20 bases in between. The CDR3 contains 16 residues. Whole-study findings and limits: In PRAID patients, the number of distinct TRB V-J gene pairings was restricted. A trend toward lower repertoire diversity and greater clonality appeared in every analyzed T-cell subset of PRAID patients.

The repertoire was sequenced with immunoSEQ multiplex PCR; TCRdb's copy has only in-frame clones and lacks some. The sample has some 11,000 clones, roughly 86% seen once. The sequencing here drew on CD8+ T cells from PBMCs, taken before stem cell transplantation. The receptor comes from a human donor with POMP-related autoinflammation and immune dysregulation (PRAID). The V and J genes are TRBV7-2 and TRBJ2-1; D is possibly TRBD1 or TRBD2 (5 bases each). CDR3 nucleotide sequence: TGTGCCAGCAGTTCTCGTCCCGGGACGGTAAACAATGAGCAGTTCTTC. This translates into CASSSRPGTVNNEQFF.